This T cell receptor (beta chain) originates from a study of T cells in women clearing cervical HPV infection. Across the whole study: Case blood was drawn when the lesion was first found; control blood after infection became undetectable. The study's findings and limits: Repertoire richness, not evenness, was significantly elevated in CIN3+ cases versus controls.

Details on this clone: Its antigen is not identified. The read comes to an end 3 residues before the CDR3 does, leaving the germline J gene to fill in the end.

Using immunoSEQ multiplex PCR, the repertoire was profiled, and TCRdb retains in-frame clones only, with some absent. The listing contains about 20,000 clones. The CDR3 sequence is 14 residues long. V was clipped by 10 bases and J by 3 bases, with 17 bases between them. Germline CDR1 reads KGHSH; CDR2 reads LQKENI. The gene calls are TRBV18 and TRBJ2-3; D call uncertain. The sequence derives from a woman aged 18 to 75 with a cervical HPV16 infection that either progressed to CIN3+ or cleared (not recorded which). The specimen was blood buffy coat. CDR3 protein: CATSLGSSTDTQYF. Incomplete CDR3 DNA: TGTGCCACCTCTCTCGGTAGTTCAACAGATACG.